This TCR beta chain was documented in a study of CXCR3-negative and CXCR3-positive naive CD8 T cells (dated by TCRdb to between 2018 and 2020). About the full investigation: Roughly 150 million TRB reads were obtained in total, roughly 1.5 +/- 0.3 million reads per library. Diversity and physicochemical repertoire analyses covered eleven to twelve donors pooled from two independent experiments. For the TRBV-TRBJ cluster analysis, the naive subsets came from roughly 5 donors, while the memory cells came from 3 donors.

For each CD8+ T cell subset, flow sorting was done in triplicate, and some 300,000 cells per subset went directly into RLT lysis buffer. Naive CD8+ T cells were defined stringently as CD45RO-CCR7+CD27+CD95- to exclude memory contaminants. Peripheral blood mononuclear cells were isolated from buffy coats using standard density gradient centrifugation. Naive CXCR3-negative and CXCR3-positive CD8+ T cells were flow-sorted on a FACSAria III. Total RNA was extracted from sorted cells using an RNeasy Mini Kit. CDR1 and CDR2 were assigned from the germline V gene (reference sequence) as LNHDA and SQIVND. Spanning cysteine to phenylalanine, the CDR3 consists of 14 amino acids. No DNA was logged. The paper's findings and limits, for the study overall: Freshly isolated PBMCs were used for most assays because CXCR3 expression went down partially after cryopreservation. Because surface CD5, which is linked to self-reactivity in mice, was comparable between the naive subsets, TCR interaction strength was also inferred from the physicochemical properties of TRB CDR3s. Compared with CXCR3-negative naive cells, CXCR3-positive naive cells had TRB CDR3s with higher hydrophobicity (lower Kidera factor 4), lower energy, and higher strength and volume indices. Repertoire diversity was comparably high in both naive subsets but much lower in memory CD8+ T cells. Similar TRBV-TRBJ usage was shown by naive CXCR3-negative and CXCR3-positive cells from the same donor, whereas distinct patterns were shown by memory cells.

The data were produced on a NextSeq 550. The Human TCR Profiling Kit (MiLaboratory) was used to prepare UMI-labeled 5' RACE TRB cDNA libraries. cDNA synthesis used the entire amount of extracted RNA, and PCR amplification then used the entire amount of cDNA produced. The libraries were made side by side, with each library going through the same number of PCR cycles. Concerning the study's data processing: With a minimum of two reads required per UMI, MIGEC and MiXCR pulled out about 50,000 +/- 10,000 unique UMI-labeled TRB cDNA molecules from each library. Each library averaged 40,000 +/- 10,000 functional in-frame TRB CDR3 nucleotide clonotypes without stop codons. After downsampling to 5000 UMI-labeled TRB molecules per sample, diversity metrics such as normalized Shannon-Wiener and Chao1 were calculated in VDJtools. VDJtools was used to calculate clonotype-size-weighted physicochemical properties of the central five CDR3 residues, namely interaction energy, strength, volume and Kidera factor 4. After the reads were reprocessed by TCRdb, one entry was made per CDR3 protein sequence, with no DNA. TCRdb's processing, not the authors' own work, is the source of the V and J calls. This sample's records show some 99,000 distinct CDR3 sequences. Approximately 1.1% of the sample comes from the top ten.

In regard to this clonotype: It has no known antigen specificity.

Sequencing was performed on naive CXCR3+ CD8+ T cells from blood. The sample's cell subset or site label, decoded: CD45RO-CCR7+CD27+CD95- naive CD8+ T cells expressing CXCR3 (TNR3+). The receptor's source is a human donor in good health. Some clones in this sample may be carry-over from other donors' samples. In this chain, TRBV19 is recombined with TRBJ2-2; TCRdb picks TRBD1, but there is no DNA to check that call. CDR3 region: CASATGGYTGELFF. When the CDR3 is completed using the reference TRBV19 and TRBJ2-2 genes on either side, the full variable domain is DGGITQSPKYLFRKEGQNVTLSCEQNLNHDAMYWYRQDPGQGLRLIYYSQIVNDFQKGDIAEGYSVSREKKESFPLTVTSAQKNPTAFYLCASATGGYTGELFFGEGSRLTVL.